This passage covers 14 T cell receptor beta chains from one sample sequenced in a study of T cell responses to AZD1222 COVID-19 vaccine. The repertoire was sequenced with immunoSEQ multiplex PCR; TCRdb's copy has only in-frame clones and lacks some. This table has 100,000 to 150,000 clones, around 89% appearing once. The sequencing used peripheral blood, collected on day 0 of AZD1222 vaccination. The receptor set was obtained from an adult in good health.

The gene calls are TRBV30 and TRBJ2-1; possibly TRBD2 for D (6 bases). V lost 2 bases, J lost 10 bases, and 12 bases lay in between. Germline V gene data show CDR1 as GTSNPN and CDR2 as SVGIG (reference sequence). This CDR3 has 12 residues. The CDR3 here is CAWSSQEGEQFF. As DNA, the CDR3 is TGTGCCTGGAGTTCGCAGGAGGGAGAGCAGTTCTTC.

The chain has TRBV10-2 and TRBJ2-7, with D tentatively TRBD2 (7 bases). The CDR3 has 14 residues. V gave up 4 bases and J gave up 3 bases, with 13 bases separating them. Germline V gives CDR1 WSHSY, CDR2 SAAADI. The CDR3 protein is CASSGGASGYEQYF. CDR3 nucleotides: TGCGCCAGCAGTGGGGGGGCTAGCGGCTACGAGCAGTACTTC.

The chain is built from TRBV28 and TRBJ2-7; a weak D match, TRBD1 (6 bases). Deletions cut 6 bases from V and 4 bases from J, with 13 bases between. Looked up from germline, CDR1 is MDHEN and CDR2 is SYDVKM. The CDR3 length is 13 residues. The CDR3 loop is CASSSDSIYEQYF. The CDR3 coding sequence is TGTGCCAGCAGCTCGGACAGTATATACGAGCAGTACTTC.

This clone was seen a single time. The chain links TRBV5-4 to TRBJ2-3, with a possible D match to TRBD1 (5 bases). The CDR3 loop spans 15 amino acids. Between the trimmed V and J ends, which lost 2 bases and 7 bases, there was a span of 17 bases. Germline V lookup: CDR1 SGHNT, CDR2 YYREEE (reference sequence). The CDR3 sequence is CASSLGAESWYTQYF. CDR3 in DNA: TGTGCCAGCAGCTTAGGGGCAGAGAGTTGGTATACGCAGTATTTT. Full variable domain (missing parts from reference TRBV5-4 and TRBJ2-3): ETGVTQSPTHLIKTRGQQVTLRCSSQSGHNTVSWYQQALGQGPQFIFQYYREEENGRGNFPPRFSGLQFPNYSSELNVNALELDDSALYLCASSLGAESWYTQYFGPGTRLTVL.

The chain carries TRBV21-1 and TRBJ2-7; the tabulated D call, TRBD1, remains unverified against the DNA. TRBV21-1 constitutes a pseudogene. The CDR3 extends over 19 amino acids. The CDR3 loop reads CASSKNRDRGDKTAYEQYF. The DNA of the CDR3 is TGTGCCAGCAGTAAAAACCGGGACAGGGGCGACAAAACCGCTTATGAGCAGTACTTC.

Here the CDR3 DNA reads TGTGCCAGCAGTGATGTACCGGGGATGAACACTGAAGCTTTCTTT. It encodes CASSDVPGMNTEAFF. The J gene is TRBJ1-1, the V gene TRBV6-1, with D unclear. The ends were cut back, 3 bases at V and 0 bases at J, with 11 bases in the middle. The V gene's germline CDR1 is MNHNS and CDR2 SASEGT. CDR3 length equals 15 residues.

The chain uses TRBV5-4 and TRBJ2-1; D remains ambiguous. Between the trimmed V and J ends, which lost 2 bases and 6 bases, there was a span of 6 bases. Germline V gives CDR1 SGHNT, CDR2 YYREEE (reference sequence). CDR3 size: 12 residues. DNA of the CDR3: TGTGCCAGCAGCTTTGGCCCCAATGAGCAGTTCTTC. Residues: CASSFGPNEQFF.

The chain is built from TRBV4-3 and TRBJ1-3, with D unclear. Trimming took off 0 bases at V and 8 bases at J, with 11 bases between the two ends. CDR1 and CDR2 from the germline V gene are LGHNA and YSLEER. The CDR3 spans 14 residues. This CDR3 reads CASSQETYRDTIYF. The CDR3 DNA is TGCGCCAGCAGCCAAGAGACATACCGGGACACCATATATTTT.

This clone has just a few counts. The chain employs TRBV11-2 and TRBJ1-6; D gene ambiguous. V was trimmed by 10 bases and J by 12 bases, leaving 4 bases between them. CDR1 and CDR2 (germline): SGHAT, FQNNGV. The CDR3 is made up of 8 amino acids. CDR3 region: CAIIPLHF. DNA of the CDR3: TGTGCCATTATACCCCTCCACTTT.

The rearrangement joins TRBV11-3 to TRBJ2-3, with 8 nucleotides matching TRBD1. CDR3 length: 15 amino acids. Looked up from germline, CDR1 is SGHNT and CDR2 is YENEEA. V gave up 1 base and J gave up 2 bases; unmatched junction bases: 2. The CDR3 reads CASSLGTGTTDTQYF. In nucleotides, the CDR3 is TGTGCCAGCAGCTTAGGGACAGGGACCACAGATACGCAGTATTTT. The full variable domain, completed using reference TRBV11-3 and TRBJ2-3, is EAGVVQSPRYKIIEKKQPVAFWCNPISGHNTLYWYLQNLGQGPELLIRYENEEAVDDSQLPKDRFSAERLKGVDSTLKIQPAELGDSAVYLCASSLGTGTTDTQYFGPGTRLTVL.

This chain links TRBV10-3 with TRBJ2-7; no definite D call. Trimming stripped 6 bases from V and 3 bases from J, with 12 bases between. The CDR3 is 13 amino acids. Germline V CDR1 and CDR2: ENHRY, SYGVKD. The CDR3 nucleotides are TGTGCCATCAGCTCCGGGCTTTACTACGAGCAGTACTTC. Translation gives CAISSGLYYEQYF.

This clone has more than one count but fewer than ten. This rearrangement joins TRBV7-9 to TRBJ2-1, with D perhaps matching TRBD2 (5 bases). The CDR3 has 16 amino acids. Per the germline V gene, CDR1 is SEHNR and CDR2 is FQNEAQ (reference sequence). The V end lost 3 bases, the J end lost 5 bases, and 17 bases lay between the germline ends. CDR3 sequence: CASSFLSRGANNEQFF. CDR3 in DNA: TGTGCCAGCAGCTTCTTATCTCGGGGAGCCAACAATGAGCAGTTCTTC.

This clone was seen just once. The chain employs TRBV5-6 and TRBJ2-7, with 9 bases fitting TRBD2. Per the germline V gene, CDR1 is SGHDT and CDR2 is YYEEEE. The trim removed 3 bases at V and 4 bases at J, leaving 14 bases unmatched. CDR3 length equals 17 residues. The CDR3 spells CASSSAYQAGGPYEQYF. Written as DNA, the CDR3 is TGTGCCAGCAGCTCCGCCTACCAGGCGGGAGGGCCTTACGAGCAGTACTTC. The variable domain in full, completed from reference TRBV5-6 and TRBJ2-7, reads DAGVTQSPTHLIKTRGQQVTLRCSPKSGHDTVSWYQQALGQGPQFIFQYYEEEERQRGNFPDRFSGHQFPNYSSELNVNALLLGDSALYLCASSSAYQAGGPYEQYFGPGTRLTVT.

The chain links TRBV7-2 to TRBJ2-5, with 10 bases matching TRBD2. The CDR3 is 17 residues long. The germline V gene encodes CDR1 SGHTA and CDR2 FQGNSA. Trimming took 5 bases from V and 1 from J; bases not matched to a gene: 10. CDR3 sequence reads: CASSLGALAGPQETQYF. In nucleotides, the CDR3 is TGTGCCAGCAGCCTAGGGGCACTAGCGGGGCCCCAAGAGACCCAGTACTTC.